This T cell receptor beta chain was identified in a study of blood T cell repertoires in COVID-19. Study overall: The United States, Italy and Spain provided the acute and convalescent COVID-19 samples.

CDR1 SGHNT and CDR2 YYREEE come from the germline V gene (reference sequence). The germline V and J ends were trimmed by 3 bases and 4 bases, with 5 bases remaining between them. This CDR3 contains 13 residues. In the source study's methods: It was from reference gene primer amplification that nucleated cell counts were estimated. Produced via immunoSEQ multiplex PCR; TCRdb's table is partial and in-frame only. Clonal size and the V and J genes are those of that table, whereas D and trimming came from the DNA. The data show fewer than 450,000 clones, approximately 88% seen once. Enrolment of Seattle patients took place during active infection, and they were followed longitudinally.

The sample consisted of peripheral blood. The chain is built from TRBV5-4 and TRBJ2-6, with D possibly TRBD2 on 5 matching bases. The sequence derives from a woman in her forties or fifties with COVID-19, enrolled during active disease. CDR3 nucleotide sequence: TGTGCCAGCAGCTCGGGGGGGGCCAACGTCCTGACTTTC. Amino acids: CASSSGGANVLTF.